Below are 2 T cell receptor beta chains sequenced from a single sample in a study of cytomegalovirus exposure and HLA in healthy donors. A multiplex PCR was run with 60 Vbeta primers and 13 Jbeta primers. The table came from immunoSEQ multiplex PCR; TCRdb's copy has only in-frame clones and leaves some out. Here the sample spans 150,000 to 200,000 clones, around 90% being singletons. Sequencing was carried out using PBMCs. These receptors all come from a woman in her late teens or twenties in good health and CMV-seronegative.

J is TRBJ2-5 and V is TRBV9; D not resolved. The V gene's germline CDR1 is SGDLS and CDR2 YYNGEE. V lost 0 bases and J lost 2, with 20 bases in between. The CDR3 has 18 amino acids. The CDR3 sequence: CASSVASLTYPAQETQYF. The CDR3 DNA reads TGTGCCAGCAGCGTAGCGAGTCTGACTTACCCGGCACAAGAGACCCAGTACTTC.

The genes are TRBV19 and TRBJ1-1, with 10 bases aligning to TRBD1. After removal of 9 bases from V and 3 bases from J, the junction contained 4 bases not matched to a gene. Germline lookup yields CDR1 LNHDA and CDR2 SQIVND (reference sequence). The CDR3 consists of 13 residues. CDR3 coding DNA: TGTGCCAGATCCGGGACAGGGGACACTGAAGCTTTCTTT. Translated: CARSGTGDTEAFF.